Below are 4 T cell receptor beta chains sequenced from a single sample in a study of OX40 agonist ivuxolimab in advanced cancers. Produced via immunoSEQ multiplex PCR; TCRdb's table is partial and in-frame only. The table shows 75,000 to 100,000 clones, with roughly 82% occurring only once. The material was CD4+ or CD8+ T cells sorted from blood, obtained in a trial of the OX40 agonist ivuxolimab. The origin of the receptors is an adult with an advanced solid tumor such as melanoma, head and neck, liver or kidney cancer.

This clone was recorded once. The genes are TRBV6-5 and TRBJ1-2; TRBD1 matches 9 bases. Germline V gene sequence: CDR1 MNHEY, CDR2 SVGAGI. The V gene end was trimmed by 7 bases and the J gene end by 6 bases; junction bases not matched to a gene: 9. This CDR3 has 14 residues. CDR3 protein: CASNIHGTGNGYTF. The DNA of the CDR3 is TGTGCCAGCAATATACACGGGACAGGGAATGGCTACACCTTC.

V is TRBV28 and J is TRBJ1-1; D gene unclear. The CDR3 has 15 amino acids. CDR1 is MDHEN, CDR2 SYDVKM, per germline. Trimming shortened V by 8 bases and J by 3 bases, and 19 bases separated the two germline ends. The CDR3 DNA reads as TGTGCCAGCCCCCCCGGGGAGGGAAGGCACACTGAAGCTTTCTTT. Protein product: CASPPGEGRHTEAFF.

The CDR3 region has the DNA TGTGCCACCAGCAGAGTTAGGGCGGCTGGGGGGACCCAGTACTTC. Its translation is CATSRVRAAGGTQYF. This sequence joins TRBV15 and TRBJ2-5; D could derive from TRBD1 or TRBD2 (5 bases each). The CDR3 extends over 15 amino acids. Germline CDR1 is LNHNV and CDR2 is YYDKDF (reference sequence). Trimming shortened V by 1 base and J by 7 bases, and 16 bases separated the two germline ends.

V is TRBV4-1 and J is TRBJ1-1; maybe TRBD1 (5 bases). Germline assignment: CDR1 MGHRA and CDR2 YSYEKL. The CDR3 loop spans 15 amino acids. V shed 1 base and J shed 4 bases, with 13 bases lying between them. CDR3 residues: CASSQGQGPVTEAFF. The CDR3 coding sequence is TGCGCCAGCAGCCAAGGGCAGGGCCCGGTCACTGAAGCTTTCTTT.